Sequencing of this T cell receptor beta chain was carried out in a study of T cells after yellow fever vaccination. The overall study: Preparing low-cell-number fractions relied on SMART-Seq v4 Ultra Low Input. Study-wide findings and caveats: Shared CD4/CD8 clonotypes were a small share, likely from convergent recombination.

The authors made TCR cDNA by 5'RACE template switching, adding a universal primer site and UMIs. TCRdb analysed the 5' RACE reads with MiXCR anew, one entry per CDR3 protein. The data contain about 130,000 distinct CDR3 sequences, more than 6% of them singletons. This clonotype was recorded many times. What it binds is not known. This specimen was CD4+ T cells sorted from PBMCs, taken about 10 days after the first yellow fever vaccination. The TCR originated in a man aged 18-30 years who received the YFV17D yellow fever vaccine.

DNA for the CDR3: TGCAGTGCTACGACTAGCGGGGGGGCCGATGAGCAGTTCTTC. It codes for CSATTSGGADEQFF. This chain uses TRBV20-1 with TRBJ2-1; TRBD2 aligns across 14 bases. The CDR3 totals 14 residues. Germline V gene lookup returns CDR1 DFQATT and CDR2 SNEGSKA (reference sequence). Trimming at V came to 4 bases and at J to 8 bases, leaving 4 bases not matched to a gene.